This TCR beta chain comes out of a study of blood T cells in healthy people across ages. General study points: The unsorted PBMCs prevented any conclusive comparison of naive versus antigen-experienced cells. Not knowing donor CMV status may have confounded expanded clonotype changes.

A word on this clonotype: Its antigen is unidentified.

Per sample, at least 5 micrograms of total RNA were extracted. Through a sample-barcoded 5' primer and a J-beta primer mix, a second PCR was run for about 6 to 11 cycles. TCRdb recomputed calls from the 5' RACE reads with MiXCR, one row per CDR3 protein. Of approximately 290,000 distinct CDR3 sequences listed, 25% to 30% are singletons. This TCR was sampled from a woman in her 70s in good health. The material sequenced was blood.

The CDR3 nucleotides read TGTGCCAGCACCTGGGGGATACAGGGCCATGAGCAGTTCTTC. Its translation: CASTWGIQGHEQFF. The chain joins TRBV6-6 to TRBJ2-1; a possible D gene is TRBD1 (6 bases). Germline CDR1 reads MNHNY; CDR2 reads SVGAGI (reference sequence). V was cut by 7 bases and J by 8 bases, with 18 bases left in between. The CDR3 contains 14 residues.